This TCR beta chain was observed in a study of blood T cell repertoires in COVID-19. Turning to the study itself: Samples representing acute and convalescent COVID-19 were sourced from the United States, Italy and Spain. T cells, B-cell-depleted T cells, or PBMCs supplied cDNA or gDNA.

Sequencing was performed with immunoSEQ multiplex PCR; in TCRdb, only in-frame clones are kept and a portion is missing. Among 300,000 to 400,000 clones, roughly 90% were seen once, and the ten largest hold approximately 7.3%. The CDR3 is 17 amino acids. Germline V gene data show CDR1 as SGDLS and CDR2 as YYNGEE. Trimming cost V 4 bases and J 5 bases, with 22 bases left between them. The sequencing input was peripheral blood. The receptor comes from a woman between 65 and 79 years old with COVID-19, enrolled during active disease. The rearrangement links TRBV9 to TRBJ2-1, with D possibly matching TRBD2 (6 bases). CDR3 in amino acids: CASSLVPGRYLDNEQFF. CDR3 sequence (DNA): TGTGCCAGCAGCCTGGTTCCGGGGAGGTACCTGGACAATGAGCAGTTCTTC.